This T cell receptor (beta chain) was documented in a study of cytomegalovirus exposure and HLA in healthy donors. The PCR used 60 Vbeta and 13 Jbeta primers. In the source study's methods: Later analysis identified 80 million to 90 million unique TCR beta chains, about 10 million shared. The table came from immunoSEQ multiplex PCR; TCRdb's copy has only in-frame clones and leaves some out. For V, J and clone size, that table is used; D and trimming come from the DNA. The data show 95,000 to 150,000 clones, 55% to 75% seen once. This clone came up once. The length of the CDR3 is 9 residues. CDR1 and CDR2 (germline): SNHLY, FYNNEI.

J is TRBJ1-1 and V is TRBV2; tentative D call: TRBD1 (5 bases). The sample comprised PBMCs. The receptor's source is a woman aged 40 to 50 in good health and CMV-seropositive. Written as DNA, the CDR3 is TGTGTCCCCACAGGAGAAGCTTTCTTT. Translation: CVPTGEAFF.